What follows are 21 T cell receptor beta chains derived from one specimen sequenced in a study of chemoradiotherapy in HPV16-positive cancers. Using immunoSEQ multiplex PCR, the repertoire was profiled, and TCRdb retains in-frame clones only, with some absent. This sample has some 14,000 clones, with 77% found just once. The sample was gathered from a patient who underwent chemoradiotherapy. The receptors originated from a human donor with HPV-associated anogenital cancer.

V gene TRBV5-6 combines with J gene TRBJ2-7; unclear D gene. CDR1 is SGHDT and CDR2 is YYEEEE in the germline V gene. The CDR3 has 12 residues. Between the trimmed V and J ends, which lost 0 bases and 7 bases, there was a span of 8 bases. CDR3 loop: CASSLGPREQYF. In DNA form, the CDR3 reads TGTGCCAGCAGCTTGGGGCCTCGGGAGCAGTACTTC.

The chain carries TRBV7-3 and TRBJ2-1; possibly TRBD1 or TRBD2 for D (5 bases each). CDR3 length: 15 residues. Germline V gene lookup returns CDR1 SGHTA and CDR2 FQGTGA. Trimming stripped 5 bases from V and 2 bases from J, with 13 bases between. CDR3 bases: TGTGCCAGCAGCCCTACCCGGGACCCCTACAATGAGCAGTTCTTC. Residues: CASSPTRDPYNEQFF.

This rearrangement joins TRBV5-6 to TRBJ2-6, with 9 bases matching TRBD2. CDR1 and CDR2 (germline): SGHDT, YYEEEE. Trimming at V came to 3 bases and at J to 2 bases, leaving 6 bases not matched to a gene. The CDR3 runs 17 residues. This chain's CDR3 is CASSSLAGGPGANVLTF. The CDR3, as DNA: TGTGCCAGCAGCTCCTTGGCGGGGGGGCCTGGGGCCAACGTCCTGACTTTC.

The chain joins TRBV7-8 to TRBJ2-2; unclear D gene. V was shortened by 4 bases and J by 7 bases, with 16 bases between the two germline ends. Per germline, CDR1 SGHVS and CDR2 FQNEAQ. The CDR3 has 15 amino acids. CDR3 in DNA: TGTGCCAGCAGCTCCCCAAAACGTCCGAACGGGGAGCTGTTTTTT. Translating it yields CASSSPKRPNGELFF.

V usage is TRBV6-5 and J usage is TRBJ1-6; 9 bases are a match to TRBD1. The CDR3 length is 14 residues. CDR1 MNHEY and CDR2 SVGAGI come from the germline V gene. Trimming removed 2 bases from V and 10 bases from J; junction bases left unmatched: 3. CDR3 in amino acids: CASSYGDRESPLHF. The CDR3 DNA reads as TGTGCCAGCAGTTACGGGGACAGGGAATCACCCCTCCACTTT.

The gene calls are TRBV6-1 and TRBJ1-5; no definite D call. CDR3 length: 13 amino acids. V lost 4 bases and J lost 3, with 7 bases in between. From germline, CDR1 is MNHNS and CDR2 SASEGT. The CDR3 sequence is CASSADPNQPQHF. The CDR3, as DNA: TGTGCCAGCAGTGCAGATCCCAATCAGCCCCAGCATTTT.

This chain joins TRBV6-5 and TRBJ1-3; D call uncertain. Germline CDR1 MNHEY, CDR2 SVGAGI. This CDR3 comprises 13 residues. Trimming removed 2 bases from V and 0 bases from J, with 2 bases in between. This chain's CDR3 is CASSYDSGNTIYF. DNA of the CDR3: TGTGCCAGCAGTTACGACTCTGGAAACACCATATATTTT.

This clone was observed a handful of times. The chain uses TRBV18 and TRBJ1-1, with unresolved D. CDR1 KGHSH and CDR2 LQKENI come from the germline V gene. V was cut by 2 bases and J by 1 base, with 8 bases left in between. This CDR3 is built from 14 residues. CDR3 sequence reads: CASSPGQTNTEAFF. The CDR3 coding sequence is TGTGCCAGCTCACCAGGGCAGACGAACACTGAAGCTTTCTTT.

The chain is built from TRBV30 and TRBJ2-7, with a possible D match to TRBD1 (5 bases). V lost 2 bases to trimming and J lost 6 bases, with 20 bases between them. Germline CDR1 and CDR2: GTSNPN and SVGIG (reference sequence). There are 15 residues in the CDR3. The CDR3 region is CAWSSSLLQGGEQYF. In DNA form, the CDR3 reads TGTGCCTGGAGTTCTAGTTTATTGCAGGGTGGCGAGCAGTACTTC.

The chain carries TRBV19 and TRBJ2-1, with 7 nucleotides matching TRBD2. J gave up 2 bases and V 1 base, and 5 bases lay outside the gene matches. This CDR3 is built from 16 residues. In germline, CDR1 is LNHDA, CDR2 SQIVND (reference sequence). DNA for the CDR3: TGTGCCAGTAGTATAGTCGGGGGGTTGGCCTACAATGAGCAGTTCTTC. Its protein product is CASSIVGGLAYNEQFF.

This clone occurred a few times. J is TRBJ1-5 and V is TRBV25-1; 7 positions agree with TRBD1. The CDR3 extends over 13 amino acids. CDR1 is MGHDK and CDR2 is SYGVNS in the germline V gene. With V trimmed by 4 bases and J by 4 bases, 1 base remained unmatched. CDR3 in amino acids: CASSVQGNQPQHF. Written as DNA, the CDR3 is TGTGCCAGCAGTGTACAGGGGAATCAGCCCCAGCATTTT.

This clone was found once. J is TRBJ1-1 and V is TRBV19; D gene ambiguous. Between the trimmed V and J ends, which lost 6 bases and 1 base, there was a span of 18 bases. Germline V gives CDR1 LNHDA, CDR2 SQIVND (reference sequence). CDR3 length: 16 residues. The CDR3 reads CASRRTQWAGNTEAFF. DNA of the CDR3: TGTGCCAGTAGGAGGACTCAATGGGCTGGGAACACTGAAGCTTTCTTT. Using reference TRBV19 and TRBJ1-1 for the parts outside the CDR3, the full variable domain is DGGITQSPKYLFRKEGQNVTLSCEQNLNHDAMYWYRQDPGQGLRLIYYSQIVNDFQKGDIAEGYSVSREKKESFPLTVTSAQKNPTAFYLCASRRTQWAGNTEAFFGQGTRLTVV.

The chain combines TRBV12-5 with TRBJ2-1, with D unclear. The CDR3 extends over 16 amino acids. V lost 0 bases and J lost 6, with 15 bases in between. Germline V lookup: CDR1 LGHNT, CDR2 FRNRAP. The CDR3 sequence is CASGLVSKGLVNEQFF. In nucleotides, the CDR3 is TGTGCTAGTGGTTTGGTGAGCAAGGGCTTGGTCAATGAGCAGTTCTTC.

The genes are TRBV18 and TRBJ2-3, with no clear D. The CDR3 has 13 residues. Germline lookup yields CDR1 KGHSH and CDR2 LQKENI. Between the trimmed V and J ends, which lost 8 bases and 4 bases, there was a span of 13 bases. CDR3 loop: CASRQFLSDTQYF. The CDR3 region has the DNA TGTGCCAGCCGTCAGTTTCTTTCAGATACGCAGTATTTT.

This clone has just a few counts. V gene TRBV5-1 combines with J gene TRBJ1-2, with D possibly TRBD1 on 5 matching bases. The CDR3 runs 13 residues. V was shortened by 4 bases and J by 2 bases, with 9 bases between the two germline ends. From germline, CDR1 is SGHRS and CDR2 YFSETQ. CDR3 loop: CASSHDSNYGYTF. For the CDR3, the DNA is TGCGCCAGCAGCCACGACAGCAACTATGGCTACACCTTC.

This clone was seen only a few times. This chain joins TRBV18 and TRBJ1-4; TRBD1 aligns across 8 bases. The length of the CDR3 is 14 residues. Germline V gene sequence: CDR1 KGHSH, CDR2 LQKENI. The ends lost 6 bases at V and 8 bases at J; junction bases unmatched: 8. The CDR3 sequence: CASSSQGAGEKLFF. Written as DNA, the CDR3 is TGTGCCAGCTCGAGCCAGGGGGCCGGAGAAAAACTGTTTTTT.

The gene calls are TRBV27 and TRBJ1-1; D call uncertain. Germline V lookup: CDR1 MNHEY, CDR2 SMNVEV (reference sequence). The CDR3 spans 13 residues. The V end was cut by 1 base, the J end by 5 bases, with 8 bases between. The CDR3 spells CASSLYGETEAFF. As DNA, the CDR3 is TGTGCCAGCAGTTTATATGGGGAGACTGAAGCTTTCTTT.

This clone was found once. This rearrangement joins TRBV4-1 to TRBJ2-1, with 8 bases matching TRBD2. Germline trimming cut 2 bases from V and 7 bases from J; bases unmatched to any gene: 13. Germline V gives CDR1 MGHRA, CDR2 YSYEKL. CDR3 length: 17 residues. This chain's CDR3 is CASSQQDLVASGNEQFF. The CDR3 bases are TGCGCCAGCAGCCAACAGGATCTCGTGGCTAGCGGGAATGAGCAGTTCTTC.

The CDR3 DNA is TGTGCCAGCTCACCAAATGGAAAGAACTATGGCTACACCTTC. This gives the protein CASSPNGKNYGYTF. The rearrangement joins TRBV18 to TRBJ1-2; D uncertain. Germline loops: CDR1 KGHSH, CDR2 LQKENI. The CDR3 length is 14 residues. The V gene lost 2 bases and the J gene lost 2 bases, with 9 bases spanning the gap.

This chain connects TRBV9 to TRBJ1-1; the D gene is possibly TRBD1 (6 bases). V was trimmed by 6 bases and J by 1 base, leaving 13 bases between them. CDR1 and CDR2 (germline): SGDLS, YYNGEE. CDR3 length equals 14 residues. CDR3 DNA sequence: TGTGCCAGCAACAGGGAAGGTGAGAACACTGAAGCTTTCTTT. This gives the protein CASNREGENTEAFF.

J is TRBJ2-1 and V is TRBV7-9, with 10 bases lining up with TRBD1. Germline CDR1 is SEHNR and CDR2 is FQNEAQ (reference sequence). This CDR3 has 17 residues. V lost 5 bases and J lost 2; bases outside the gene matches: 9. The CDR3 loop reads CASSGPRDRGPYNEQFF. The DNA for the CDR3 is TGTGCCAGCAGCGGACCCCGGGACAGGGGTCCCTACAATGAGCAGTTCTTC.